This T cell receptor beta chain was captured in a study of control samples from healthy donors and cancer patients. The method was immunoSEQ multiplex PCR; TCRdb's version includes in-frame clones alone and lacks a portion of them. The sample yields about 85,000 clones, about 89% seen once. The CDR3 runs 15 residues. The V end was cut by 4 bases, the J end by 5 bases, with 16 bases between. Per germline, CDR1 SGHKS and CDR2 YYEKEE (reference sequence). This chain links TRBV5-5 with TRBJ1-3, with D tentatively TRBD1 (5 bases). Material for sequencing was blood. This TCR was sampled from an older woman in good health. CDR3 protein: CASSPGAIGRNTIYF. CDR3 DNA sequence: TGTGCCAGCAGCCCCGGGGCCATCGGGAGAAACACCATATATTTT.